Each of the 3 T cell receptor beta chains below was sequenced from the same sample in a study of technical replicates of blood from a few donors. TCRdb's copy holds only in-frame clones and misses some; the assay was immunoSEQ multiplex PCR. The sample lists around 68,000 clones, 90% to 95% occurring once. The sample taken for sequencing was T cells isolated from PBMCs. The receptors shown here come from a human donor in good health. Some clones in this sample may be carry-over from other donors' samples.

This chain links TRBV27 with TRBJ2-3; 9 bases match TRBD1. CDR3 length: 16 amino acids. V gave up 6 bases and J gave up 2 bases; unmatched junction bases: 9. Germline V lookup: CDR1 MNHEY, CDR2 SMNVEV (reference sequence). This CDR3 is CASRRWTGEVTDTQYF. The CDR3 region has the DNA TGTGCCAGCAGACGATGGACAGGGGAAGTCACAGATACGCAGTATTTT.

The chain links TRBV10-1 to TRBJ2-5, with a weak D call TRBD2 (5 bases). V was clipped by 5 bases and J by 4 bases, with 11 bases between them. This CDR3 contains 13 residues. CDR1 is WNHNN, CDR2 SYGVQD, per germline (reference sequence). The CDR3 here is CASSPGGGETQYF. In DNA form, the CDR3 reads TGCGCCAGCAGTCCCGGAGGAGGAGAGACCCAGTACTTC.

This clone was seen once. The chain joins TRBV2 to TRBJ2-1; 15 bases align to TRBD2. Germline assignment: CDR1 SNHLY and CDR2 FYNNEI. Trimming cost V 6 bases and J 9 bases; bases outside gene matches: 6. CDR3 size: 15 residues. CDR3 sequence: CASRRTSGRVGEQFF. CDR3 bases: TGTGCCAGCAGGAGGACTAGCGGGAGGGTCGGTGAGCAGTTCTTC.